This T cell receptor beta chain was sequenced for a study of long-term antiretroviral therapy in people with HIV. Investigators performed immunoSEQ version v3.0 at survey level. Sequencing used immunoSEQ multiplex PCR; TCRdb keeps in-frame clones, though not all of them. The profile covers 25,000 to 35,000 clones, with 90% to 97% appearing a single time and less than 2.5% taken by the ten largest. With regard to this clone: Its antigen is as yet unknown.

General study points: Upon ART, diversity increased but remained lower than transplant donor controls.

V was clipped by 5 bases and J by 7 bases, with 32 bases between them. CDR1 and CDR2 from the germline V gene are SGHAT and FQDESV (reference sequence). The CDR3 totals 19 residues. The source material was unsorted PBMCs, sampled approximately 6.5 years after starting antiretroviral therapy. The sequence was collected from a man aged 25-45 years with HIV. The V call is TRBV11-1, the J call TRBJ2-5; the D gene could be TRBD1 or TRBD2 (6 bases each). The CDR3 protein is CASSPRGGTRGTYKRTQYF. In DNA form, the CDR3 reads TGTGCCAGCAGCCCCCGCGGCGGGACAAGGGGGACCTACAAGAGGACCCAGTACTTC.